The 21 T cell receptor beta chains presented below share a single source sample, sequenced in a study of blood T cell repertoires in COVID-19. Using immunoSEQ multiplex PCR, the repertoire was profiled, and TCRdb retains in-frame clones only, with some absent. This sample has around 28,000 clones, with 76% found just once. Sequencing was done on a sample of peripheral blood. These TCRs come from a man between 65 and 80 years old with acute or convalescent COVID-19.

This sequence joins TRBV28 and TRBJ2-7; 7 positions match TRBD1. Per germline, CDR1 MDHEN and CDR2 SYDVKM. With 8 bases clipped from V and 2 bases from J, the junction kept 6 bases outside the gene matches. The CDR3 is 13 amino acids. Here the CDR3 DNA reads TGTGCCAGCGACCGGGACAGACCCTACGAGCAGTACTTC. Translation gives CASDRDRPYEQYF.

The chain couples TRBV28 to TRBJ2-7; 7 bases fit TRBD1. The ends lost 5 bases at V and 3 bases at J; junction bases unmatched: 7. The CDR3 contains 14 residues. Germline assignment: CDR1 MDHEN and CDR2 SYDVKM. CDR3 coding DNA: TGTGCCAGCAGTCCCCTCGACAGGGACTACGAGCAGTACTTC. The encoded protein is CASSPLDRDYEQYF.

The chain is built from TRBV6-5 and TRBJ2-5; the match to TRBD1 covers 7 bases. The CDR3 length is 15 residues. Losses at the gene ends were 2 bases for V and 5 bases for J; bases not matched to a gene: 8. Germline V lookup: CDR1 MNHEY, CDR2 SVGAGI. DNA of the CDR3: TGTGCCAGCAGTTACCCAGGGACAGATCGGGAGACCCAGTACTTC. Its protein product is CASSYPGTDRETQYF.

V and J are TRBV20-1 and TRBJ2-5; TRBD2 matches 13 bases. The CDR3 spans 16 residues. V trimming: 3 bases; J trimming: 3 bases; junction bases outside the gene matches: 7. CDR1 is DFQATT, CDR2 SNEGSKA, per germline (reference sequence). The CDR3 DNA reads TGCAGTGCTAGTAAGACTAGCGGGGGGTTCGAAGAGACCCAGTACTTC. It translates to CSASKTSGGFEETQYF.

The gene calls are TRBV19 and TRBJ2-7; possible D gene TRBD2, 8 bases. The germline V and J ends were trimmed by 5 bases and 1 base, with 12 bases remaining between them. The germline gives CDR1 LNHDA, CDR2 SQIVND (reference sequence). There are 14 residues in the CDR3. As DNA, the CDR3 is TGTGCCAGTAGTCGGGAGGGGGCTTCCTACGAGCAGTACTTC. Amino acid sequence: CASSREGASYEQYF.

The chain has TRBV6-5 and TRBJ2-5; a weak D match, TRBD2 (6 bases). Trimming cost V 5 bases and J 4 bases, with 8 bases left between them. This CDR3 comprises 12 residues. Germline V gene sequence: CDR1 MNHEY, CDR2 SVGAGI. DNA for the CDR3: TGTGCCAGCAGTCCCGGGGGAGAGACCCAGTACTTC. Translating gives CASSPGGETQYF.

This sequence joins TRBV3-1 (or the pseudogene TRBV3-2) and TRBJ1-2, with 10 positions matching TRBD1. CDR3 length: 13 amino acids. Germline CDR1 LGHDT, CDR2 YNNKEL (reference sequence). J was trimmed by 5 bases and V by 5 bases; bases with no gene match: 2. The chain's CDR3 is CASSRGQGYGYTF. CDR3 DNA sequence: TGTGCCAGCAGCAGGGGACAGGGGTATGGCTACACCTTC.

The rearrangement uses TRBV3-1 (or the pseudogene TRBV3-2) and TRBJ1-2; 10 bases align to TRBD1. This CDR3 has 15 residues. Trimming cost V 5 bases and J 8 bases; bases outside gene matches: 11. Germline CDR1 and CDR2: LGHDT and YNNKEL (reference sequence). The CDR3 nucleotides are TGTGCCAGCAGCAGAGGACAGGGGGGTGAGAAGGGCTACACCTTC. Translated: CASSRGQGGEKGYTF.

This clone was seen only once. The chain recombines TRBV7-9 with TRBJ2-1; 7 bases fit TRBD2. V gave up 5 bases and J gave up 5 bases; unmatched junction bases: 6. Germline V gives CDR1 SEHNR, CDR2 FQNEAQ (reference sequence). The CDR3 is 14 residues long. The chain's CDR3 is CASSPRTRDNEQFF. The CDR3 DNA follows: TGTGCCAGCAGCCCCCGGACTAGGGACAATGAGCAGTTCTTC.

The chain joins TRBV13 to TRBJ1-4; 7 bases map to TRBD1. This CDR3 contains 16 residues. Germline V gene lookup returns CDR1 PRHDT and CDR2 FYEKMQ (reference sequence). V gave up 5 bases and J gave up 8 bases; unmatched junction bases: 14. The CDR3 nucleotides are TGTGCCAGCAGCACAAGACGGACAGGACAAGGAGAAAAACTGTTTTTT. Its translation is CASSTRRTGQGEKLFF.

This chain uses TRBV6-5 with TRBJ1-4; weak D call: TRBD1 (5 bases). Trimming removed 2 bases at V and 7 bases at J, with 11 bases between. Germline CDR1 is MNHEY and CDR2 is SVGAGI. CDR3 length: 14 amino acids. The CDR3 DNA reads TGTGCCAGCAGTTACGACGGGGGTCGTGAAAAACTGTTTTTT. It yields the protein CASSYDGGREKLFF.

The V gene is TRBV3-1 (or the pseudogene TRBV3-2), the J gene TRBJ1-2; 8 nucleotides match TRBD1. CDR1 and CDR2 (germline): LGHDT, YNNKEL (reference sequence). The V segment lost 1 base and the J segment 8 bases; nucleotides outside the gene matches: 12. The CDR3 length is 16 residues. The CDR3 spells CASSQVPGAGGSGYTF. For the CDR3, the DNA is TGTGCCAGCAGCCAAGTTCCCGGCGCAGGGGGCTCGGGCTACACCTTC.

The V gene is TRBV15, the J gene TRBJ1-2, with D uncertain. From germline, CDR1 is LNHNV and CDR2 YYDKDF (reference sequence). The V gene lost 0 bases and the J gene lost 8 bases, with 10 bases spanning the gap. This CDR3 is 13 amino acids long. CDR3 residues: CATSRDRVRGYTF. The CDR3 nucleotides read TGTGCCACCAGCAGAGATCGGGTTAGGGGCTACACCTTC.

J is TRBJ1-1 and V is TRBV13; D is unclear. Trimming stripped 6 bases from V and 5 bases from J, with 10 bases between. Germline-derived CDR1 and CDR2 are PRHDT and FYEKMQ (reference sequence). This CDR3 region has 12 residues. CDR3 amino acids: CASSRDRTEAFF. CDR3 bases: TGTGCCAGCAGTCGAGATCGGACTGAAGCTTTCTTT.

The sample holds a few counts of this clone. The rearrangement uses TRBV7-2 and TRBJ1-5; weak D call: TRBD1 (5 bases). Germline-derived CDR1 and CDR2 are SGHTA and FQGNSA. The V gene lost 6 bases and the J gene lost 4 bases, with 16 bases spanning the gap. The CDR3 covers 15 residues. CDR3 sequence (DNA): TGTGCCAGCAGGGGGGGGACTGGGGTTAATCAGCCCCAGCATTTT. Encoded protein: CASRGGTGVNQPQHF.

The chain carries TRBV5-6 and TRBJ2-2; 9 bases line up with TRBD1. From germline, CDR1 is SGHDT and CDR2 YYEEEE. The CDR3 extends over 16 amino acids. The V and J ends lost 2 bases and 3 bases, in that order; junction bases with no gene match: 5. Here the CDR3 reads CASSLDRGVDTGELFF. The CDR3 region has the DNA TGTGCCAGCAGCTTAGACAGGGGGGTTGACACCGGGGAGCTGTTTTTT.

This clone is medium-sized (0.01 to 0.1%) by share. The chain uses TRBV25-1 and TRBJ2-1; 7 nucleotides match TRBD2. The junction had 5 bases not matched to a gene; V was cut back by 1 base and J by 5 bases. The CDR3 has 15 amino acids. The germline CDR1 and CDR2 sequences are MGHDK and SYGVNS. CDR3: CASSESPSGDNEQFF. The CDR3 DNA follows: TGTGCCAGCAGTGAATCCCCTAGCGGAGACAATGAGCAGTTCTTC.

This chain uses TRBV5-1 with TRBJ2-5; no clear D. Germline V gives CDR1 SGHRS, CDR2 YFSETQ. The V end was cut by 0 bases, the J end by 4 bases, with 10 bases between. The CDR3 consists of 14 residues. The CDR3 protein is CASSLAEVGETQYF. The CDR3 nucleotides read TGCGCCAGCAGCTTGGCCGAGGTAGGAGAGACCCAGTACTTC.

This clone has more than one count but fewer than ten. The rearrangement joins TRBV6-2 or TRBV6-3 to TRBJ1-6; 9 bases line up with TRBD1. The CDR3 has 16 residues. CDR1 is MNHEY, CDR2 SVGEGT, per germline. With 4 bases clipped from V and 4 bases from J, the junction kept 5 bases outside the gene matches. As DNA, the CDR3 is TGTGCCAGCAGTTCCATGGACAGGGGATATAATTCACCCCTCCACTTT. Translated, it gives CASSSMDRGYNSPLHF.

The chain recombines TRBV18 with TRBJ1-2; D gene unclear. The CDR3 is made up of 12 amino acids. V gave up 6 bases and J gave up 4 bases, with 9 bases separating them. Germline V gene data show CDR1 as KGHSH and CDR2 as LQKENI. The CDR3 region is CASSTTSYGYTF. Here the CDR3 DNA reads TGTGCCAGCTCGACGACAAGCTATGGCTACACCTTC.

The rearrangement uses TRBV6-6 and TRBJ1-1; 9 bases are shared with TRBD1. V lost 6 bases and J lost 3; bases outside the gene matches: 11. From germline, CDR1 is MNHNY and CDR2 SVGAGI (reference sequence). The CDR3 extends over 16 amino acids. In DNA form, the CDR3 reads TGTGCCAGCAGACAGCTACAGGGGGCGAGGGACACTGAAGCTTTCTTT. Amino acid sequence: CASRQLQGARDTEAFF.